This entry lists 27 T cell receptor beta chains sequenced from one sample in a study of blood T cell repertoires in COVID-19. Sequencing used immunoSEQ multiplex PCR; TCRdb keeps in-frame clones, though not all of them. The sample records some 350,000 clones, more than 75% being singletons. The material sequenced was peripheral blood. These receptors were obtained from a human donor in a cohort sampled during active COVID-19.

The V and J genes are TRBV30 and TRBJ1-1, with 8 bases that match TRBD1. Germline values: CDR1 GTSNPN, CDR2 SVGIG (reference sequence). The CDR3 is 12 amino acids. V lost 8 bases and J lost 8; bases outside the gene matches: 10. The CDR3 sequence: CARFQQGEEAFF. In DNA form, the CDR3 reads TGTGCCAGATTTCAACAGGGGGAGGAAGCTTTCTTT.

The chain joins TRBV5-1 to TRBJ2-5; weak D call: TRBD1 (7 bases). The length of the CDR3 is 14 residues. V was pared by 2 bases and J by 5 bases, with 13 bases between. Germline V gives CDR1 SGHRS, CDR2 YFSETQ. The CDR3 sequence: CASSLGQEGETQYF. CDR3 coding DNA: TGCGCCAGCAGCTTAGGACAGGAGGGGGAGACCCAGTACTTC. The variable domain in full, with the rest retrieved from reference TRBV5-1 and TRBJ2-5, is KAGVTQTPRYLIKTRGQQVTLSCSPISGHRSVSWYQQTPGQGLQFLFEYFSETQRNKGNFPGRFSGRQFSNSRSEMNVSTLELGDSALYLCASSLGQEGETQYFGPGTRLLVL.

CDR3: CASSRYRDPYEQYF. In DNA, the CDR3 is TGTGCCAGCTCTCGATACAGGGACCCCTACGAGCAGTACTTC. This rearrangement joins TRBV18 to TRBJ2-7, with a tentative D call TRBD1 (6 bases). The ends were cut back, 6 bases at V and 2 bases at J, with 14 bases in the middle. Germline CDR1 KGHSH, CDR2 LQKENI. The CDR3 totals 14 residues.

The CDR3 nucleotides are TGCAGTGCTAGTCCGGGACAGGGGCACTATGGCTACACCTTC. Amino acids: CSASPGQGHYGYTF. The chain employs TRBV20-1 and TRBJ1-2; 10 positions match TRBD1. V was pared by 3 bases and J by 3 bases, with 4 bases of the junction left unmatched. The CDR3 sequence is 14 residues long. Germline-derived CDR1 and CDR2 are DFQATT and SNEGSKA (reference sequence).

The V and J genes are TRBV6-6 and TRBJ1-5; no definite D call. V was shortened by 7 bases and J by 3 bases, with 7 bases between the two germline ends. Germline lookup yields CDR1 MNHNY and CDR2 SVGAGI (reference sequence). This CDR3 has 12 amino acids. The CDR3 protein is CASKQINQPQHF. The DNA of the CDR3 is TGTGCCAGCAAACAGATCAATCAGCCCCAGCATTTT.

The chain employs TRBV15 and TRBJ2-2; tentative D call: TRBD1 (6 bases). Per the germline V gene, CDR1 is LNHNV and CDR2 is YYDKDF (reference sequence). With 0 bases removed from V and 5 bases from J, the gap between germline ends came to 16 bases. The CDR3 contains 17 residues. Here the CDR3 DNA reads TGTGCCACCAGCAGAGATTCCCCAGGGGCGGATACCGGGGAGCTGTTTTTT. Amino acid sequence: CATSRDSPGADTGELFF.

The chain combines TRBV9 with TRBJ1-3; D may be TRBD1 (5 bases). This CDR3 region has 14 residues. Trimming left V 0 bases short and J 2 bases short, with 6 bases between. CDR1 is SGDLS, CDR2 YYNGEE, per germline. CDR3 in DNA: TGTGCCAGCAGCGTAGGACAGACTGGAAACACCATATATTTT. As protein: CASSVGQTGNTIYF. The full variable domain, in which reference TRBV9 and TRBJ1-3 provide the parts outside the CDR3, is DSGVTQTPKHLITATGQRVTLRCSPRSGDLSVYWYQQSLDQGLQFLIQYYNGEERAKGNILERFSAQQFPDLHSELNLSSLELGDSALYFCASSVGQTGNTIYFGEGSWLTVV.

This chain uses TRBV7-6 with TRBJ2-7; 9 bases match TRBD1. V was pared by 1 base and J by 6 bases, with 13 bases of the junction left unmatched. CDR1 is SGHVS and CDR2 is FNYEAQ in the germline V gene. The CDR3 is 17 amino acids. The chain's CDR3 is CASSLVWTGVSSCEQYF. The CDR3 DNA reads as TGTGCCAGCAGCTTAGTGTGGACAGGGGTGTCCTCTTGCGAGCAGTACTTC.

This sequence joins TRBV6-5 and TRBJ1-1; 7 nucleotides align to TRBD1. V shed 7 bases and J 0 bases; nucleotides not matched to a gene: 5. The germline V gene has CDR1 MNHEY and CDR2 SVGAGI. There are 14 residues in the CDR3. For the CDR3, the DNA is TGTGCCAGCACCCCAGACAGGGTGAACACTGAAGCTTTCTTT. This gives the protein CASTPDRVNTEAFF.

The chain uses TRBV28 and TRBJ1-1; D is unclear. Germline CDR1 MDHEN, CDR2 SYDVKM. With 6 bases removed from V and 5 bases from J, the gap between germline ends came to 16 bases. The CDR3 covers 14 residues. As DNA, the CDR3 is TGTGCCAGCAGCCCGGTAGGCCGACTGACTGAAGCTTTCTTT. Amino acids: CASSPVGRLTEAFF.

In this sample, this clone turned up once. This sequence joins TRBV6-6 and TRBJ2-1; possibly TRBD2 for D (5 bases). Germline V gives CDR1 MNHNY, CDR2 SVGAGI (reference sequence). V lost 6 bases and J 14 bases, leaving 20 bases between the germline ends. This CDR3 has 13 residues. CDR3 sequence reads: CASRLQGPGNKFF. CDR3 DNA: TGTGCCAGCAGGCTACAAGGGCCCGGGAATAAGTTCTTC.

The chain links TRBV19 to TRBJ2-7, with a possible D match to TRBD1 (5 bases). The V end lost 5 bases, the J end lost 5 bases, and 13 bases lay between the germline ends. Germline V gives CDR1 LNHDA, CDR2 SQIVND (reference sequence). The CDR3 spans 13 residues. This chain's CDR3 is CASSPTADNEQYF. CDR3 nucleotide sequence: TGTGCCAGTAGTCCGACAGCTGACAACGAGCAGTACTTC.

The rearrangement uses TRBV12-3 or TRBV12-4 and TRBJ1-1, with 7 bases matching TRBD1. The CDR3 is 13 amino acids. V trimming: 5 bases; J trimming: 3 bases; junction bases outside the gene matches: 3. The CDR3 region has the DNA TGTGCCAGCAGTATAACAGGGGACACTGAAGCTTTCTTT. Amino acid sequence: CASSITGDTEAFF.

This clone was recorded a few times. V usage is TRBV6-5 and J usage is TRBJ1-2, with no clear D. Trimming took 4 bases from V and 4 from J, leaving 13 bases between them. Germline lookup yields CDR1 MNHEY and CDR2 SVGAGI. This CDR3 has 14 residues. CDR3 nucleotide sequence: TGTGCCAGCAGTTTAGGAGTCCCGGCCTATGGCTACACCTTC. This codes for CASSLGVPAYGYTF.

The chain has TRBV5-6 and TRBJ2-1, with D possibly TRBD2 on 5 matching bases. With 0 bases removed from V and 12 bases from J, the gap between germline ends came to 13 bases. The CDR3 loop spans 13 amino acids. CDR1 is SGHDT, CDR2 YYEEEE, per germline. The CDR3 spells CASSLALGIAQFF. The CDR3 DNA follows: TGTGCCAGCAGCTTGGCCCTCGGGATAGCGCAGTTCTTC.

The gene calls are TRBV19 and TRBJ2-5; 11 bases match TRBD2. The CDR3 sequence is 18 residues long. V lost 1 base and J lost 0; bases outside the gene matches: 7. Germline V gives CDR1 LNHDA, CDR2 SQIVND (reference sequence). This CDR3 reads CASSIARTSGRYQETQYF. The CDR3 DNA reads TGTGCCAGTAGTATAGCAAGGACTAGCGGGCGGTACCAAGAGACCCAGTACTTC. Supplemented by reference TRBV19 and TRBJ2-5, the full variable domain reads DGGITQSPKYLFRKEGQNVTLSCEQNLNHDAMYWYRQDPGQGLRLIYYSQIVNDFQKGDIAEGYSVSREKKESFPLTVTSAQKNPTAFYLCASSIARTSGRYQETQYFGPGTRLLVL.

This clone was seen only a few times. V gene TRBV9 combines with J gene TRBJ2-5; weak D call: TRBD2 (6 bases). The CDR3 totals 15 residues. Germline-derived CDR1 and CDR2 are SGDLS and YYNGEE. Trimming left V 0 bases short and J 5 bases short, with 14 bases between. The CDR3 region is CASSVGVAAGETQYF. The CDR3 DNA reads TGTGCCAGCAGCGTAGGGGTAGCGGCTGGGGAGACCCAGTACTTC.

This rearrangement joins TRBV6-1 to TRBJ2-5, with TRBD1 as a possible D gene (6 bases). Trimming cost V 3 bases and J 1 base, with 12 bases left between them. The CDR3 consists of 15 residues. Germline loops: CDR1 MNHNS, CDR2 SASEGT. CDR3 amino acids: CASSETGQSQETQYF. The CDR3 DNA reads TGTGCCAGCAGTGAGACGGGACAAAGCCAAGAGACCCAGTACTTC.

This clone came up a few times. The chain recombines TRBV30 with TRBJ1-6, with 9 nucleotides matching TRBD1. Germline V gene data show CDR1 as GTSNPN and CDR2 as SVGIG (reference sequence). CDR3 length: 13 amino acids. The V and J ends lost 4 bases and 8 bases, in that order; junction bases with no gene match: 3. The CDR3 region is CAWTGQGDSPLHF. The CDR3 DNA reads as TGTGCCTGGACGGGACAGGGAGATTCACCCCTCCACTTT.

The V call is TRBV2, the J call TRBJ2-7, with 8 bases aligning to TRBD1. The CDR3 runs 14 residues. Germline loops: CDR1 SNHLY, CDR2 FYNNEI. V was clipped by 8 bases and J by 0 bases; unmatched bases: 6. The DNA of the CDR3 is TGTGCCAGCGGACAGGGCGGGAACTCCTACGAGCAGTACTTC. Amino acid sequence: CASGQGGNSYEQYF.

This clone occurred a few times. The genes are TRBV28 and TRBJ1-6; 8 bases match TRBD1. Germline trimming cut 6 bases from V and 10 bases from J; bases unmatched to any gene: 11. The CDR3 contains 15 residues. The germline V gene encodes CDR1 MDHEN and CDR2 SYDVKM. DNA for the CDR3: TGTGCCAGCAGACCCCTAGGACAGGGCGGATCACCCCTCCACTTT. Translation gives CASRPLGQGGSPLHF.

The chain links TRBV7-3 to TRBJ2-1; 9 positions match TRBD2. V was pared by 4 bases and J by 4 bases, with 5 bases of the junction left unmatched. The CDR3 consists of 15 residues. Germline CDR1 and CDR2: SGHTA and FQGTGA. CDR3 residues: CASSSSGDSYNEQFF. DNA for the CDR3: TGTGCCAGCAGCTCTAGCGGGGACTCATACAATGAGCAGTTCTTC.

This clone was seen a single time. The chain uses TRBV6-2 or TRBV6-3 and TRBJ2-5; 7 bases agree with TRBD2. Germline CDR1 reads MNHEY; CDR2 reads SVGEGT. The V and J ends lost 5 bases and 5 bases, in that order; junction bases with no gene match: 5. The CDR3 covers 13 residues. CDR3 protein: CASSRLARETQYF. Written as DNA, the CDR3 is TGTGCCAGCAGTAGACTAGCCCGGGAGACCCAGTACTTC.

This clone was seen a few times. This chain joins TRBV25-1 and TRBJ1-1; TRBD1 agrees at 10 bases. Germline V gene data show CDR1 as MGHDK and CDR2 as SYGVNS. J lost 3 bases, V lost 3 bases, and 7 bases had no gene match. The CDR3 runs 16 residues. DNA for the CDR3: TGTGCCAGCAGTGAGCGGGACAGGGGTTACGACACTGAAGCTTTCTTT. Its translation is CASSERDRGYDTEAFF.

This sequence joins TRBV5-4 and TRBJ2-7, with no clear D. CDR3 length: 14 residues. Germline loops: CDR1 SGHNT, CDR2 YYREEE (reference sequence). V was shortened by 0 bases and J by 3 bases, with 10 bases between the two germline ends. The CDR3 DNA sequence: TGTGCCAGCAGCTTGGGTGGGCTGGTCTACGAGCAGTACTTC. Its translation is CASSLGGLVYEQYF.

This chain links TRBV6-6 with TRBJ1-2, with a possible D match to TRBD1 (6 bases). CDR3 size: 14 residues. Trimming cost V 6 bases and J 6 bases, with 17 bases left between them. Per the germline V gene, CDR1 is MNHNY and CDR2 is SVGAGI (reference sequence). CDR3 in amino acids: CASSSRTEEHGYTF. CDR3 nucleotide sequence: TGTGCCAGCAGCTCCCGGACAGAGGAACATGGCTACACCTTC.

The chain has TRBV28 and TRBJ1-2; weak D call: TRBD1 (5 bases). The V end was cut by 6 bases, the J end by 7 bases, with 12 bases between. There are 12 residues in the CDR3. CDR1 and CDR2 (germline): MDHEN, SYDVKM. In DNA form, the CDR3 reads TGTGCCAGCAGCTCAGGGCTGGGTGGCTACACCTTC. The encoded protein is CASSSGLGGYTF.